These 21 T cell receptor beta chains were sequenced from one sample in a study of shared clonotypes between healthy human individuals (TCRdb year 2020). Receptors were amplified or captured by the immunoSEQ multiplex PCR assay. Not all clones reach the TCRdb copy of this immuneACCESS table, which keeps in-frame sequences only. Checked studies attribute under half of the gap to unresolved V genes and leave the rest unexplained. For this sample there are 2 million to 3 million clones; approximately 94% appear just once. The ten most abundant clones make up more than 0.35% of the sample. The sequencing sample was made of naive CD4+ T cells from PBMCs. In the paper's terms, the cell subset or site label means: CD45RA+ positively selected. Receptor source: a young man in good health. Some clones in this sample may be carry-over from other donors' samples.

V is TRBV4-1 and J is TRBJ2-1; TRBD2 agrees at 10 bases. Trimming took 0 bases from V and 8 from J; bases not matched to a gene: 16. The CDR3 length is 19 residues. Germline values: CDR1 MGHRA, CDR2 YSYEKL. The CDR3 DNA sequence: TGCGCCAGCAGCCAAGATATTGGTAGGGCTAGCGGGAGTATCGATGAGCAGTTCTTC. Its protein product is CASSQDIGRASGSIDEQFF.

The chain couples TRBV7-3 to TRBJ1-1; D may be TRBD1 (6 bases). With 9 bases removed from V and 3 bases from J, the gap between germline ends came to 17 bases. Per germline, CDR1 SGHTA and CDR2 FQGTGA. The CDR3 consists of 14 residues. CDR3 sequence: CARAAGARDTEAFF. The DNA of the CDR3 is TGTGCCAGAGCGGCAGGGGCGAGGGACACTGAAGCTTTCTTT.

The chain has TRBV7-2 and TRBJ1-5, with no clear D. The CDR3 is 17 residues long. Trimming pared 1 base from V and 1 base from J, leaving 14 bases between. The germline V gene has CDR1 SGHTA and CDR2 FQGNSA. The CDR3 nucleotides are TGTGCCAGCAGCTTAGGCCTTACGGGCGACAGCAATCAGCCCCAGCATTTT. Its translation: CASSLGLTGDSNQPQHF.

V gene TRBV23-1 combines with J gene TRBJ2-2; TRBD2 matches 10 bases. TRBV23-1 is given ORF status, its function remaining uncertain. V shed 2 bases, J shed 7 bases, and the junction held 13 bases outside the gene matches. The CDR3 has 18 residues. CDR3 sequence reads: CASSQGSILAGVIGELFF. The DNA of the CDR3 is TGCGCCAGCAGTCAAGGCTCGATCCTAGCGGGAGTTATCGGGGAGCTGTTTTTT.

The J gene is TRBJ2-2, the V gene TRBV7-2; D not certain. Germline values: CDR1 SGHTA, CDR2 FQGNSA. V lost 1 base, J lost 6 bases, and 3 bases lay in between. CDR3 length equals 12 residues. The CDR3 region is CASSLGSGELFF. The DNA for the CDR3 is TGTGCCAGCAGCTTAGGTTCCGGGGAGCTGTTTTTT.

On this clone itself: Other DNA sequences of this sample code for an identical CDR3. This rearrangement joins TRBV6-1 to TRBJ1-1; D is undetermined. Trimming pared 0 bases from V and 3 bases from J, leaving 2 bases between. The CDR3 runs to 12 residues. Germline V gene sequence: CDR1 MNHNS, CDR2 SASEGT. The CDR3 DNA reads TGTGCCAGCAGTGAAGCCTACACTGAAGCTTTCTTT. This sequence encodes CASSEAYTEAFF.

The chain links TRBV4-1 to TRBJ1-2; TRBD1 is a possible D gene (5 bases). The CDR3 extends over 13 amino acids. The germline V gene encodes CDR1 MGHRA and CDR2 YSYEKL. The ends were cut back, 0 bases at V and 8 bases at J, with 10 bases in the middle. Written as DNA, the CDR3 is TGCGCCAGCAGCCAAGAGGCAGGGAAGGGCTACACCTTC. Residues: CASSQEAGKGYTF.

This chain links TRBV5-1 with TRBJ1-1; D uncertain. The germline V gene encodes CDR1 SGHRS and CDR2 YFSETQ. This CDR3 region has 13 residues. V was cut by 1 base and J by 6 bases, with 10 bases left in between. CDR3 sequence (DNA): TGCGCCAGCAGCTTGCAGCAAAATGCTGAAGCTTTCTTT. Protein sequence: CASSLQQNAEAFF.

This sequence joins TRBV27 and TRBJ2-5; D not certain. V dropped 7 bases and J dropped 0 bases, with 9 bases sitting between them. The CDR3 is made up of 13 amino acids. The germline V gene encodes CDR1 MNHEY and CDR2 SMNVEV (reference sequence). The CDR3 is CASTHMDQETQYF. In nucleotides, the CDR3 is TGTGCCAGCACCCACATGGACCAAGAGACCCAGTACTTC.

J is TRBJ2-3 and V is TRBV10-3; no reliable D call. The CDR3 consists of 12 residues. Germline lookup yields CDR1 ENHRY and CDR2 SYGVKD. V was cut by 3 bases and J by 4 bases, with 5 bases left in between. The CDR3, as DNA: TGTGCCATCAGTGACAGACCAGATACGCAGTATTTT. It translates to CAISDRPDTQYF.

This clone was seen a single time. The V call is TRBV29-1, the J call TRBJ2-5, with a weak D call TRBD2 (6 bases). The CDR3 consists of 10 residues. V lost 8 bases and J 5 bases, leaving 9 bases between the germline ends. The germline V gene has CDR1 SQVTM and CDR2 ANQGSEA. The CDR3 reads CSMGRETQYF. The CDR3 DNA reads as TGCAGCATGGGGAGGGAGACCCAGTACTTC.

The J gene is TRBJ2-1, the V gene TRBV10-1, with a tentative D call TRBD1 (6 bases). Trimming removed 3 bases from V and 9 bases from J, with 18 bases in between. Germline V gene sequence: CDR1 WNHNN, CDR2 SYGVQD (reference sequence). The CDR3 is made up of 15 amino acids. For the CDR3, the DNA is TGCGCCAGCAGTGACCCAGGGGATTCGTATACTGAGCAGTTCTTC. Its translation: CASSDPGDSYTEQFF.

On this clone itself: The same CDR3 is also encoded by other DNA sequences in this sample. The rearrangement joins TRBV7-3 to TRBJ2-2; D is unclear. This CDR3 is 14 amino acids long. V dropped 5 bases and J dropped 0 bases, with 7 bases sitting between them. The germline V gene encodes CDR1 SGHTA and CDR2 FQGTGA. The CDR3 region has the DNA TGTGCCAGCAGCCTACTTGCGAACACCGGGGAGCTGTTTTTT. As protein: CASSLLANTGELFF.

As to this clone: Other DNA sequences in this sample translate to the same CDR3. This sequence joins TRBV5-1 and TRBJ2-2; D could derive from TRBD1 or TRBD2 (6 bases each). This CDR3 contains 16 residues. CDR1 is SGHRS and CDR2 is YFSETQ in the germline V gene. V was pared by 5 bases and J by 0 bases, with 14 bases between. The CDR3 loop is CASSLKGGANTGELFF. DNA for the CDR3: TGCGCCAGCAGTTTGAAGGGGGGCGCGAACACCGGGGAGCTGTTTTTT. Looking up the rest from reference TRBV5-1 and TRBJ2-2 gives the full variable domain: KAGVTQTPRYLIKTRGQQVTLSCSPISGHRSVSWYQQTPGQGLQFLFEYFSETQRNKGNFPGRFSGRQFSNSRSEMNVSTLELGDSALYLCASSLKGGANTGELFFGEGSRLTVL.

V gene TRBV7-9 combines with J gene TRBJ2-5, with D perhaps given as TRBD1 or TRBD2 (6 bases each). Trimming pared 10 bases from V and 1 base from J, leaving 13 bases between. CDR1 SEHNR and CDR2 FQNEAQ come from the germline V gene (reference sequence). The CDR3 covers 13 residues. The CDR3 reads CATLGGRQETQYF. CDR3 DNA sequence: TGTGCCACCCTAGGGGGGCGCCAAGAGACCCAGTACTTC.

Comments on this clone: Other DNA sequences in this sample translate to the same CDR3. J is TRBJ1-2 and V is TRBV5-1; D possibly corresponds to TRBD1 (5 bases). In germline, CDR1 is SGHRS, CDR2 YFSETQ. This CDR3 is 12 amino acids long. Trimming shortened V by 0 bases and J by 8 bases, and 8 bases separated the two germline ends. The CDR3 region is CASSLAGDGYTF. The CDR3 coding sequence is TGCGCCAGCAGCTTGGCGGGGGACGGCTACACCTTC. Based on the CDR3 plus reference TRBV5-1 and TRBJ1-2, the full variable domain is KAGVTQTPRYLIKTRGQQVTLSCSPISGHRSVSWYQQTPGQGLQFLFEYFSETQRNKGNFPGRFSGRQFSNSRSEMNVSTLELGDSALYLCASSLAGDGYTFGSGTRLTVV.

Remarks on this clone: Within the sample, other DNA sequences also encode this same CDR3. The chain carries TRBV28 and TRBJ2-1; D call uncertain. The CDR3 loop spans 11 amino acids. The germline V gene has CDR1 MDHEN and CDR2 SYDVKM. Trimming pared 2 bases from V and 10 bases from J, leaving 6 bases between. CDR3 coding DNA: TGTGCCAGCAGTTTAAGTAGCGAGCAGTTCTTC. It yields the protein CASSLSSEQFF. Together with reference TRBV28 and TRBJ2-1, the CDR3 gives the full variable domain: DVKVTQSSRYLVKRTGEKVFLECVQDMDHENMFWYRQDPGLGLRLIYFSYDVKMKEKGDIPEGYSVSREKKERFSLILESASTNQTSMYLCASSLSSEQFFGPGTRLTVL.

J is TRBJ2-5 and V is TRBV30; 11 bases map to TRBD2. CDR3 length: 14 amino acids. Germline V gene lookup returns CDR1 GTSNPN and CDR2 SVGIG (reference sequence). V lost 2 bases and J lost 4; bases outside the gene matches: 3. This chain's CDR3 is CAWSQGLAGETQYF. The CDR3 DNA follows: TGTGCCTGGAGTCAAGGACTAGCGGGAGAGACCCAGTACTTC.

This rearrangement joins TRBV4-3 to TRBJ2-1; D gene unclear. CDR3 size: 15 residues. The germline V gene has CDR1 LGHNA and CDR2 YSLEER. Trimming cost V 2 bases and J 8 bases, with 16 bases left between them. The CDR3 reads CASSQTFLGFDEQFF. The CDR3, as DNA: TGCGCCAGCAGCCAAACGTTTTTGGGGTTCGATGAGCAGTTCTTC.

The chain couples TRBV11-3 to TRBJ2-3, with a tentative D call TRBD2 (6 bases). Looked up from germline, CDR1 is SGHNT and CDR2 is YENEEA. The CDR3 covers 12 residues. The V end lost 6 bases, the J end lost 4 bases, and 8 bases lay between the germline ends. CDR3 loop: CASSTGADTQYF. CDR3 coding DNA: TGTGCCAGCAGTACGGGGGCAGATACGCAGTATTTT.

This clone was detected only a few times. The chain couples TRBV5-4 to TRBJ1-1, with TRBD1 matching 7 bases. The CDR3 spans 14 residues. Germline CDR1 is SGHNT and CDR2 is YYREEE (reference sequence). With 5 bases clipped from V and 0 bases from J, the junction kept 4 bases outside the gene matches. CDR3 nucleotides: TGTGCCAGCAGTACCGGGACAGTGAACACTGAAGCTTTCTTT. Translated, it gives CASSTGTVNTEAFF.